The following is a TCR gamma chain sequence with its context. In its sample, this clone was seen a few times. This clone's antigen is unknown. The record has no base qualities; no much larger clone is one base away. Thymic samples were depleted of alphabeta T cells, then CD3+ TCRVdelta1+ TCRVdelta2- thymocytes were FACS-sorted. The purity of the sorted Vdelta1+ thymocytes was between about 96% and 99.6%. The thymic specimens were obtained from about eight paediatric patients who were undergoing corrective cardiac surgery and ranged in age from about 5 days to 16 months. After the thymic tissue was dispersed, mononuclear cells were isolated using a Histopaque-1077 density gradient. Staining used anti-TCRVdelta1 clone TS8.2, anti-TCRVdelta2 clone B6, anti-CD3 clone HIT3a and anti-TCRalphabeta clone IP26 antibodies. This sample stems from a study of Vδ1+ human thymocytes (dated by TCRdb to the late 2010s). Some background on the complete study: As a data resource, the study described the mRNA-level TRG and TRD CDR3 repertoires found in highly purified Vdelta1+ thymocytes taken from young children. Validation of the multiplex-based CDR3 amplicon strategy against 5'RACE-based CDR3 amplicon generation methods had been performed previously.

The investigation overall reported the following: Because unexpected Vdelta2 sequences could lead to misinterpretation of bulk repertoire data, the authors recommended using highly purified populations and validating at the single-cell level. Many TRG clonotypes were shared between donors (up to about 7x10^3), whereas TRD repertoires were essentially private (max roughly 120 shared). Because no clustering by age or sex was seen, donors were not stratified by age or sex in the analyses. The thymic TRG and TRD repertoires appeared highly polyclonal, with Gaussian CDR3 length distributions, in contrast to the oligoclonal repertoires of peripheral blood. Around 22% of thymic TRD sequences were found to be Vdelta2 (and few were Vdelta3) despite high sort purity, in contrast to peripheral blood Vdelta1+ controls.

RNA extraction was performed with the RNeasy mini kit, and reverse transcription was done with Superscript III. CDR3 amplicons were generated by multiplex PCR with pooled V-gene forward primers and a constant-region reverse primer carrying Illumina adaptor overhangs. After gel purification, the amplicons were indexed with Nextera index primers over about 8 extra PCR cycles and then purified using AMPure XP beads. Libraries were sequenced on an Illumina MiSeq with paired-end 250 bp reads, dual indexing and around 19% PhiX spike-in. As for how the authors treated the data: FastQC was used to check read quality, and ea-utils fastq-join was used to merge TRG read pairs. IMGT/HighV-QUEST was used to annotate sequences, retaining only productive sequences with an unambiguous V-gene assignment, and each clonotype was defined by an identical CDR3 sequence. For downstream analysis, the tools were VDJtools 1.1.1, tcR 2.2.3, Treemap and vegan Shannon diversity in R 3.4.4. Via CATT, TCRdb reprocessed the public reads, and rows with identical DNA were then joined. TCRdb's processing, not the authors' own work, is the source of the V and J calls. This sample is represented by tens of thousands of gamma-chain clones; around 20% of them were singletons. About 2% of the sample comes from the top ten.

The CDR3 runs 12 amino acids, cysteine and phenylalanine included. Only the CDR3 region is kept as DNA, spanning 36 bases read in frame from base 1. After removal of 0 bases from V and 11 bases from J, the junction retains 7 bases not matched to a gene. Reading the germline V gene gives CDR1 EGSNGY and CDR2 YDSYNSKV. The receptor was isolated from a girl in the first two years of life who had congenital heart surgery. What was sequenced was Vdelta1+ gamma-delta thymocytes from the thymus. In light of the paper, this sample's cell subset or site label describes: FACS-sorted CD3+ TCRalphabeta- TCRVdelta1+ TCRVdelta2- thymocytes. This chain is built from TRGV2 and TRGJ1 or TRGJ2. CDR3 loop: CATWDGLREKLF. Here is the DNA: TGTGCCACCTGGGACGGGCTTCGGGAGAAACTCTTT.